The entry below describes one T cell receptor (beta chain). This sample is part of a study of CD8+CD57+ T cells in acquired aplastic anemia. Genomic DNA served as template for TCR beta VDJ and CDR3 profiling. TCRdb used MiXCR to reprocess the reads, holding one entry per CDR3 protein. The sample yields around 500,000 distinct CDR3 sequences, 25% to 40% seen once. Germline CDR1 MNHNY, CDR2 SVGAGI (reference sequence). Trimming cost V 5 bases and J 2 bases, with 15 bases left between them. The CDR3 spans 15 residues. Patients included in sequencing had previously demonstrated CD8+CD57+ cell expansion by flow cytometry. The cohort consisted entirely of patients having severe acquired aplastic anemia.

This clonotype was sampled from a human donor with aplastic anemia. The material sequenced was sorted CD4+, CD8+, or CD8+CD57+ T cells (not recorded which) from PBMCs. The rearrangement links TRBV6-6 to TRBJ1-2; D may be TRBD1 (5 bases). CDR3 sequence (DNA): TGTGCCAGCAGTGGCGAGGTGGCAGGGAACTATGGCTACACCTTC. Translation: CASSGEVAGNYGYTF.